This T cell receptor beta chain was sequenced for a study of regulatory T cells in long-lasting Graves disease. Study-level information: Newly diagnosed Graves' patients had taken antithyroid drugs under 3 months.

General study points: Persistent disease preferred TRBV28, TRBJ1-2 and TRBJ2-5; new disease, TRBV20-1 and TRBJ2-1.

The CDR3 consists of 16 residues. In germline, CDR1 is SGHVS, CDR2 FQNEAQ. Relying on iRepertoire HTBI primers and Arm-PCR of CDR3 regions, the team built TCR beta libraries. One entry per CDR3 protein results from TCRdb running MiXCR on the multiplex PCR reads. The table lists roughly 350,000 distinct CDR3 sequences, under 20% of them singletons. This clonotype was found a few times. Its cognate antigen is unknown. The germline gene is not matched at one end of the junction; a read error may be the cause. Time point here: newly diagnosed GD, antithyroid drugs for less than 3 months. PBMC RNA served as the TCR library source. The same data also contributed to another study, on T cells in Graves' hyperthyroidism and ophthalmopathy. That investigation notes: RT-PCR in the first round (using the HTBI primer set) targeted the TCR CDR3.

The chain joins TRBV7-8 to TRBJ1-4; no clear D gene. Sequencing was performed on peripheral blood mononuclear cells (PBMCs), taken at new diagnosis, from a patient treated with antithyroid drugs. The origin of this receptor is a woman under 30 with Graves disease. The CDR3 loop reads CASSLSRIGVGEKLVF. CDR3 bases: TGTGCCAGCAGCTTAAGTCGAATCGGTGTGGGCGAAAAACTGGTTTTT.